This is a list of T cell receptor beta chains from one sample in a study of CD8 T cells in Susac syndrome. In TCRdb, the immunoSEQ multiplex PCR reads were re-called with MiXCR into one record per CDR3 protein. Here the sample spans 250,000 to 350,000 distinct CDR3 sequences, around 90% being singletons. What was sequenced was CD4+ T cells from PBMCs. The receptors here all came from a human donor with multiple sclerosis. CDR3s include the opening cysteine and the closing phenylalanine or tryptophan. D genes are given only for firm matches. The size field is filled for only some rows; it gives once, few, many or a size class.

j_call v_call clone_size d_call cdr3_nt cdr3_aa
TRBJ1-2 TRBV2 - - TGTGCCAGCAGTGAAACCCCATCGGAGGGCTACACCTTC CASSETPSEGYTF
TRBJ2-7 TRBV7-9 few - TGTGCCAGCAGCTTCGGGAGTCAGCAATCATCCGAGCAGTACTTC CASSFGSQQSSEQYF
TRBJ2-1 TRBV28 - TRBD2 TGTGCCAGCAGTTTAGAGGGTGCTAGCGGGGGGGGATTTATAGAGCAGTTCTTC CASSLEGASGGGFIEQFF
TRBJ1-4 TRBV20-1 - - TGCAGTGCTCCCCAGAGTAGTGAAAAACTGTTTTTT CSAPQSSEKLFF
TRBJ2-1 TRBV5-1 once - TGCGCCAGCAGCTTGGCCAAATTTAGGGGCGATGAGCAGTTCTTC CASSLAKFRGDEQFF
TRBJ2-7 TRBV27 - - TGTGCCAGCAGTTCTCCCGCTAGGGGTGCCTACGAGCAGTACTTC CASSSPARGAYEQYF
TRBJ1-2 TRBV5-1 - TRBD1 TGCGCCAGCAGCTTGGAAGGGACAGCCAACTATGGCTACACCTTC CASSLEGTANYGYTF
TRBJ2-7 TRBV20-1 - TRBD1 TGCAGTGCTACATCTACAGGGGCGCCAACCTACGAGCAGTACTTC CSATSTGAPTYEQYF
TRBJ2-7 TRBV30 few - TGTGCCTGGAGGGCTAGATTTGTGCAGTACTTC CAWRARFVQYF
TRBJ1-3 TRBV7-9 - - TGTGCCAGCAGCCAGACAGGCGTAAGCTCTGGAAACACCATATATTTT CASSQTGVSSGNTIYF
TRBJ1-5 TRBV6-2/TRBV6-3 - TRBD1 TGTGCCAGCAGTTACTCGTTACGACAGGGGAATCAGCCCCAGCATTTT CASSYSLRQGNQPQHF
TRBJ2-7 TRBV7-3 - TRBD1 TGTGCCAGCAGCTATACAGGGGGCGCGGACTACGAGCAGTACTTC CASSYTGGADYEQYF
TRBJ2-7 TRBV9 - - TGTGCCAGCAGCGTATCAACAGATAGTAACGAGCAGTACTTC CASSVSTDSNEQYF
TRBJ2-2 TRBV29-1 once - TGCAGCGCCGAGGGGCCCTCGAACACCGGGGAGCTGTTTTTT CSAEGPSNTGELFF
TRBJ2-5 TRBV4-2 - - TGTGCCAGCAGCCAAGCCGCTCCCTACCCAACCCAAGAGACCCAGTACTTC CASSQAAPYPTQETQYF
TRBJ2-6 TRBV2 - TRBD2 TGTGCCAGCAGACCTTGGAGCGGGGGCCTCTCTGGGGCCAACGTCCTGACTTTC CASRPWSGGLSGANVLTF
TRBJ1-4 TRBV6-5 - - TGTGCCAGCAGTTACGGCAACCCTTCGAGTGAAAAACTGTTTTTT CASSYGNPSSEKLFF
TRBJ1-1 TRBV5-1 - TRBD1 TGCGCCAGCAGCCCTGTGCAGGGGGAGATCGCTGAAGTTTTCTTT CASSPVQGEIAEVFF
TRBJ1-3 TRBV28 once - TGTGCCATCCTACAGGGACCTGGGAGGGGAAACACCATATATTTT CAILQGPGRGNTIYF
TRBJ1-5 TRBV6-5 - TRBD1 TGTGCCAGCAGTGGGCGACAGGGGAGACAGCCCCAGCATTTT CASSGRQGRQPQHF
TRBJ1-2 TRBV4-3 - - TGCGCCAGCAGCCAAGAAGGGACCGGTCGGGGTGGCTACACCTTC CASSQEGTGRGGYTF
TRBJ2-1 TRBV2 - - TGTGCCAGCAGTGTGTTCAATGAGCAGTTCTTC CASSVFNEQFF
TRBJ2-2 TRBV20-1 - TRBD2 TGCAGTGCTAGAATGTTGGGCCGGGGGGGCATCGGGGAGCTGTTTTTT CSARMLGRGGIGELFF
TRBJ1-2 TRBV10-2 - - TGCGCCAGCAGGGGACAACAGCGCGCTTATGGCTACACCTTC CASRGQQRAYGYTF
TRBJ2-1 TRBV24-1 - TRBD2 TGTGCCACCAGTGATGTAGGGACTAGCGGGGCCGGGAATGAGCAGTTCTTC CATSDVGTSGAGNEQFF
TRBJ2-3 TRBV13 once TRBD2 TGTGCCAGCAGCTTTCGGCGACTAGCGGGACCAGATACGCAGTATTTT CASSFRRLAGPDTQYF
TRBJ1-1 TRBV14 - - TGTGCCAGCAGCCCCTACCGGAACACTGAAGCTTTCTTT CASSPYRNTEAFF
TRBJ1-2 TRBV5-8 - - TGTGCCAGCAGCGTCGGACTGCCTGCTAACTATGGCTACACCTTC CASSVGLPANYGYTF
TRBJ2-3 TRBV7-9 - - TGTGCCAGCAGCTCTGACGGGCCCACAGATACGCAGTATTTT CASSSDGPTDTQYF
TRBJ1-1 TRBV28 - - TGTGCCAGCAGTTTGGCCCAAACGGGGATAAACACTGAAGCTTTCTTT CASSLAQTGINTEAFF
TRBJ2-7 TRBV3-1 - - TGTGCCAGCAGCCAAGATATCCACGAGCAGTACTTC CASSQDIHEQYF
TRBJ2-1 TRBV6-6 - - TGTGCCAGCAGTGCGACACGCCGCGTGGCCTTC CASSATRRVAF
TRBJ1-1 TRBV29-1 - - TGCAGCGCTGCTGGGCAGGGCACTGAAGCTTTCTTT CSAAGQGTEAFF
TRBJ2-1 TRBV18 once - TGTGCCAGCGCGCCCCCGGTCCGGGAGCAGTTCTTC CASAPPVREQFF
TRBJ2-1 TRBV20-1 - - TGCAGTGCTAGAACGGAGGGCTTCTTCTCCTACAATGAGCAGTTCTTC CSARTEGFFSYNEQFF
TRBJ1-6 TRBV5-1 - - TGCGCCAGCAGCTTGGACGCTAGGACAGATTCACCCCTCCACTTT CASSLDARTDSPLHF
TRBJ1-4 TRBV6-5 - TRBD1 TGTGCCAGCAGTTCAGGACAGGGGGGATCTAATGAAAAACTGTTTTTT CASSSGQGGSNEKLFF
TRBJ2-3 TRBV12-3/TRBV12-4 - TRBD1 TGTGCCAGCGGCAACCGGGACAGCAACACAGATACGCAGTATTTT CASGNRDSNTDTQYF
TRBJ2-4 TRBV12-3/TRBV12-4 - - TGTGCCAGCAGCAGACAGGAAAACATTCAGTACTTC CASSRQENIQYF
TRBJ2-1 TRBV2 - TRBD2 TGTGCCGGATCCGGGACTAGGGGGACTTTGGAACAGTTCTTC CAGSGTRGTLEQFF
TRBJ1-5 TRBV20-1 - - TGCAGTGCTCCCAGGACCGGGGGCAGCAATCAGCCCCAGCATTTT CSAPRTGGSNQPQHF
TRBJ2-2 TRBV4-1 - TRBD2 TGCGCCAGCAGCCCGATAGGGGAGCGGGGATTGACCGGGGAGCTGTTTTTT CASSPIGERGLTGELFF
TRBJ1-5 TRBV30 - - TGTGCCTGGAGTGTACATAGGGGCGATCAGCCCCAGCATTTT CAWSVHRGDQPQHF
TRBJ2-1 TRBV14 - TRBD2 TGTGCCAGCAGCCCTAGCGGAGCCGGAGGGGAGCAGTTCTTC CASSPSGAGGEQFF
TRBJ1-6 TRBV12-3/TRBV12-4 - - TGTGCCAGCAGCCCTTCGAGGGATTCACCCCTCCACTTT CASSPSRDSPLHF
TRBJ2-1 TRBV6-2/TRBV6-3 once - TGTGCCAGCAGCCTCAGAGGACGGGGGCCATACAATGAGCAGTTCTTC CASSLRGRGPYNEQFF
TRBJ2-7 TRBV29-1 once - TGCAGCGTTGGTCGGGGCCCCTACGAGCAGTACTTC CSVGRGPYEQYF
TRBJ1-1 TRBV5-5 - - TGTGCCAGCAGCTTTTTCCCGGGGAACACTGAAGCTTTCTTT CASSFFPGNTEAFF
TRBJ2-3 TRBV3-1 - - TGTGCCAGCAGCCAAACCGGGATTGGGGCTGATACGCAGTATTTT CASSQTGIGADTQYF
TRBJ2-7 TRBV9 - - TGTGCCAGCAGCGTATCCAACGGCAGTCCCTACGAGCAGTACTTC CASSVSNGSPYEQYF
TRBJ2-1 TRBV2 few TRBD2 TGTGCCAGCAGTTCGGGAGGGGGGTACAATGAGCAGTTCTTC CASSSGGGYNEQFF
TRBJ2-1 TRBV5-1 - - TGCGCCAGCAGCCTGGTGGTGGAGAATGAGCAGTTCTTC CASSLVVENEQFF
TRBJ2-2 TRBV7-2 - - TGTGCCGCGAGGAGGGCGGGGCCAAACACCGGGGAGCTGTTTTTT CAARRAGPNTGELFF
TRBJ2-2 TRBV7-9 - - TGTGCCAGCAGCCTCGACAAATTCACCGGGGAGCTGTTTTTT CASSLDKFTGELFF
TRBJ2-5 TRBV5-6 - TRBD1 TGTGCCAGCAGCATACAGGGGGTGTTCGGAGAGACCCAGTACTTC CASSIQGVFGETQYF
TRBJ2-3 TRBV11-1 - - TGTGCCAGCAGCTTACGTGGAGCCGAGGATACGCAGTATTTT CASSLRGAEDTQYF
TRBJ2-1 TRBV7-3 - TRBD2 TGTGCCAGCAGCTTAGAGGGAGGGGCATACAATGAGCAGTTCTTC CASSLEGGAYNEQFF
TRBJ2-7 TRBV20-1 - - TGCAGTGCTTCGGCGGGGGCAACAGGGTTGGACGAGCAGTACTTC CSASAGATGLDEQYF